The 2 T cell receptor beta chains below were found in one sample sequenced in a study of the immune and genomic landscape of osteosarcoma (dated by TCRdb to the early 2020s). Specimens were post-treatment primary, local recurrence and metastasis tumors from poor-prognosis patients. Libraries were constructed by the immunoSEQ multiplex PCR assay. What TCRdb holds here is the immuneACCESS table cut down to in-frame rearrangements. Part of the clones is not present; checked against another copy, under half of the missing clones reflect an unresolved V gene, and the others are unexplained. The sample table lists about 5,100 clones, 77% of them with a count of one. The ten largest account for approximately 6% of the sample. The sequencing input was osteosarcoma tumor tissue from the lung. All receptors come from a human donor with osteosarcoma.

V is TRBV25-1 and J is TRBJ2-7; no clear D gene. The CDR3 consists of 14 residues. Germline CDR1 and CDR2: MGHDK and SYGVNS. V lost 3 bases and J lost 3, with 12 bases in between. The CDR3 DNA follows: TGTGCCAGCAGTGATTCAACCGTCATCTACGAGCAGTACTTC. Its protein is CASSDSTVIYEQYF.

The chain is built from TRBV19 and TRBJ1-1; the match to TRBD1 covers 8 bases. The V and J ends lost 3 bases and 4 bases, in that order; junction bases with no gene match: 7. The CDR3 is made up of 15 amino acids. The germline gives CDR1 LNHDA, CDR2 SQIVND (reference sequence). CDR3 loop: CASSITHRGSTEAFF. The CDR3 DNA follows: TGTGCCAGTAGTATTACCCACAGGGGGAGCACTGAAGCTTTCTTT.